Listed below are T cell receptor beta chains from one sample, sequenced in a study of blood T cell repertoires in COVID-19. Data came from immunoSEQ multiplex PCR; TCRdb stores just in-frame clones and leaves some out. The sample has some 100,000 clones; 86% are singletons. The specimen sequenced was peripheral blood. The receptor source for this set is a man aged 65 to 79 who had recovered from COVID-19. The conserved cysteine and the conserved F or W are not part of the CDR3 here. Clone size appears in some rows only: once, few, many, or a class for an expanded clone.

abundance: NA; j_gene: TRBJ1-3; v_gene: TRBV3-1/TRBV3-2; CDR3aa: ASSQEVGTGSSGNTIY
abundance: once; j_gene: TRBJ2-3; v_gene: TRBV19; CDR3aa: ASSISRTGGTDTQY
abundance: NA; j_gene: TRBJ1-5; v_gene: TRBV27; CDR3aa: ASSSSNRASQPQH
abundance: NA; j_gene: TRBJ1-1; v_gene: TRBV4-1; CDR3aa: ASSLDTGGTEAF
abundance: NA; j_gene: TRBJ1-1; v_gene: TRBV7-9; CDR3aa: ASRKTGGTEAF
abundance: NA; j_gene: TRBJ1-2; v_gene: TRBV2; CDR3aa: ASNRDSQGYT
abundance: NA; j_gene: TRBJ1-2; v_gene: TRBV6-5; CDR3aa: ASSYSPGLENGYT
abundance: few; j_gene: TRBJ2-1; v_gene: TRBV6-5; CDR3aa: ASSPPGQGNNEQF
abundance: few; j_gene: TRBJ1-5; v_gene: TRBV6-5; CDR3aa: ASSRTAGVGQPQH
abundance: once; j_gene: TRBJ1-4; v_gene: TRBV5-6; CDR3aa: ASSISGGDEKLF
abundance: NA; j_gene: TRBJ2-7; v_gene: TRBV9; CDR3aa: ASSANSLDYEQY
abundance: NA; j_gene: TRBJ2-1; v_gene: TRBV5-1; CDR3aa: ASSLTGTYNEQF
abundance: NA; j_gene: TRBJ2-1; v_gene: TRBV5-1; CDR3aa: ASSLDPISYNEQF
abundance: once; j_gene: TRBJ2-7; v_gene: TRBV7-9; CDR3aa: ASSWTGGEQY
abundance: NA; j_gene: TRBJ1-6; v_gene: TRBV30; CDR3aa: AWSSQGYNSPLH
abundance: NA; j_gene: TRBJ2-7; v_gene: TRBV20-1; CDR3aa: SASVDRQSYEQY
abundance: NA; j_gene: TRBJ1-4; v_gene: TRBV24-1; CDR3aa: ATSSDEGEKLF
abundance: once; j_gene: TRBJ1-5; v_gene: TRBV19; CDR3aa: ASSMGGAGNQPQH
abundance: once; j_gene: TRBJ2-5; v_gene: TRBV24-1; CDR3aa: ATSDPRHFQETQY
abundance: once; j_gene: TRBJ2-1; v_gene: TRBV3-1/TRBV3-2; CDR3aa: ASSQLGGYNEQF
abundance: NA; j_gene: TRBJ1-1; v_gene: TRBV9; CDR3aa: ASSALGNTEAF
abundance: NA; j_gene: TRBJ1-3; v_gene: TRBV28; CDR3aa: ASRKTGGVGNTIY
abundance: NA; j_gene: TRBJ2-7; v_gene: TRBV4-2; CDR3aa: ASSQGTGVSYEQY
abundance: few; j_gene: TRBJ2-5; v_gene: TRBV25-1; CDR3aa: ASSESATPRWY
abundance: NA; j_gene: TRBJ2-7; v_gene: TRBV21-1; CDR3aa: ASSKVSPGDPPYEQY
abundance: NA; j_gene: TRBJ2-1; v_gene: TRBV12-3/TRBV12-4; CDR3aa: ASRLSSYNEQF
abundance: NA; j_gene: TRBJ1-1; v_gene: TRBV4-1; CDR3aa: ASSRPDREGTEAF
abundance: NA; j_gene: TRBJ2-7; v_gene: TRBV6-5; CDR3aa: ASSYSSGGSYEQY
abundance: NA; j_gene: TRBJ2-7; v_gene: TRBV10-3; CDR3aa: AISEATYEQY
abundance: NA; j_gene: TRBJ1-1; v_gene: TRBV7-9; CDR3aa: ASSFPGGMNTEAF
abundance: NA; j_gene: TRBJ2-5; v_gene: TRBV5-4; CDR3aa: ASSLSGDKETQY
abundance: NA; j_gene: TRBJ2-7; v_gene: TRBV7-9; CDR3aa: ASSLRARGLSEQY
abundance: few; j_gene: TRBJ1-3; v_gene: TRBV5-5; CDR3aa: ASSSIQGGNTIY
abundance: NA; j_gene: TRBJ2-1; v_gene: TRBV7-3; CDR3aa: ASSFKQGKNEQF
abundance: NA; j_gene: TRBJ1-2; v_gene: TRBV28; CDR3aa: ASSPGANYGYT
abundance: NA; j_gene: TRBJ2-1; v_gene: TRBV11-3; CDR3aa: ASSLGGTSGRATYNEQF
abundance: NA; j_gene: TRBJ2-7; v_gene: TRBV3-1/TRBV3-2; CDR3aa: ASRKSEGYEQY
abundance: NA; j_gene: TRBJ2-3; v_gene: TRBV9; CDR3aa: ASSVGWDRGTSDTQY
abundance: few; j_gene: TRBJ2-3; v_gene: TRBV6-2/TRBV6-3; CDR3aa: ASNPGSGRGRTDTQY
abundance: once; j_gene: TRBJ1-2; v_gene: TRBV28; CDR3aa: ASSSLRGTGGYT
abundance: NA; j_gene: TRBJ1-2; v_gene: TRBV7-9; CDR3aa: ASSLGTGGLYGYT
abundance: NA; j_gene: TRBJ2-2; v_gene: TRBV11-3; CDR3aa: ASSLGITSSYINTGELF